These 22 T cell receptor beta chains were all obtained from the same sample, sequenced in a study of response to subunit inactivated influenza vaccine. Via MiXCR, TCRdb re-called the RT-PCR reads, giving one row per CDR3 protein. Seen here are around 710,000 distinct CDR3 sequences, 11% to 15% observed once, and the top ten hold around 6.5%. The source was PBMCs from blood, collected about 14 days before vaccination. The origin of the receptors is a man aged 45-65 years who received an inactivated influenza vaccine.

This clonotype was observed many times. The J gene is TRBJ2-3, the V gene TRBV20-1; TRBD1 is a possible D gene (6 bases). V shed 0 bases and J shed 2 bases, with 9 bases lying between them. The CDR3 runs 14 residues. CDR1 and CDR2 (germline): DFQATT, SNEGSKA (reference sequence). The CDR3 DNA sequence: TGCAGTGCTAGAGAGGGGGCTAACACAGATACGCAGTATTTT. The encoded protein is CSAREGANTDTQYF.

This clonotype was counted a few times. The chain couples TRBV29-1 to TRBJ2-7; TRBD1 matches at 8 bases. After removal of 6 bases from V and 5 bases from J, the junction contained 6 bases not matched to a gene. From germline, CDR1 is SQVTM and CDR2 ANQGSEA. This CDR3 comprises 12 residues. CDR3 residues: CSVAQGANEQYF. CDR3 nucleotides: TGCAGCGTAGCTCAGGGGGCCAACGAGCAGTACTTC.

This clonotype has just a few counts. The V gene is TRBV5-1, the J gene TRBJ1-5; D gene unclear. V gave up 4 bases and J gave up 0 bases, with 5 bases separating them. The germline V gene has CDR1 SGHRS and CDR2 YFSETQ. The CDR3 length is 13 residues. The CDR3 protein is CASSKDSNQPQHF. The CDR3, as DNA: TGCGCCAGCAGCAAAGATAGCAATCAGCCCCAGCATTTT.

There are a few counts of this clonotype. The rearrangement joins TRBV20-1 to TRBJ2-3; D remains unclear. Germline V gene lookup returns CDR1 DFQATT and CDR2 SNEGSKA (reference sequence). The CDR3 totals 14 residues. The germline V and J ends were trimmed by 2 bases and 0 bases, with 9 bases remaining between them. CDR3 sequence (DNA): TGCAGTGCTAGACATCTTGGGAGCACAGATACGCAGTATTTT. Its translation: CSARHLGSTDTQYF.

The sample holds a few counts of this clonotype. V is TRBV9 and J is TRBJ2-1; TRBD2 agrees at 7 bases. Per the germline V gene, CDR1 is SGDLS and CDR2 is YYNGEE. The ends lost 3 bases at V and 9 bases at J; junction bases unmatched: 15. The length of the CDR3 is 16 residues. DNA of the CDR3: TGTGCCAGCAGCGCCCCGAGATCGGCGACTAGCTTTGAGCAGTTCTTC. The encoded protein is CASSAPRSATSFEQFF.

This chain joins TRBV20-1 and TRBJ1-2, with 11 bases matching TRBD1. V lost 5 bases and J lost 1; bases outside the gene matches: 3. The length of the CDR3 is 14 residues. Germline V gene sequence: CDR1 DFQATT, CDR2 SNEGSKA (reference sequence). CDR3 region: CSASDRGHNYGYTF. The CDR3 DNA reads TGCAGTGCTTCGGACAGGGGGCATAACTATGGCTACACCTTC.

CDR3 protein: CSAEGTAYEQYF. The CDR3 DNA reads as TGCAGTGCGGAGGGGACGGCATACGAGCAGTACTTC. The chain combines TRBV20-1 with TRBJ2-7, with a tentative D call TRBD2 (6 bases). CDR1 is DFQATT and CDR2 is SNEGSKA in the germline V gene (reference sequence). V shed 6 bases and J shed 4 bases, with 13 bases lying between them. The CDR3 loop spans 12 amino acids.

V usage is TRBV7-2 and J usage is TRBJ1-6; maybe TRBD1 (6 bases). Deletions cut 5 bases from V and 4 bases from J, with 12 bases between. The CDR3 spans 15 residues. CDR1 and CDR2 (germline): SGHTA, FQGNSA. The CDR3 loop is CASSIGTLYNSPLHF. The CDR3 DNA is TGTGCCAGCAGCATAGGGACACTTTATAATTCACCCCTCCACTTT.

This clonotype appeared a few times. The V call is TRBV5-5, the J call TRBJ2-3; 7 nucleotides match TRBD2. Germline V lookup: CDR1 SGHKS, CDR2 YYEKEE (reference sequence). The CDR3 is made up of 16 amino acids. V lost 0 bases to trimming and J lost 3 bases; unmatched junction nucleotides: 7. CDR3 nucleotide sequence: TGTGCCAGCAGCTTGGGGACGGGCGGGAGAACAGATACGCAGTATTTT. It translates to CASSLGTGGRTDTQYF. The entire variable domain, with the rest obtained from reference TRBV5-5 and TRBJ2-3, is as follows: DAGVTQSPTHLIKTRGQQVTLRCSPISGHKSVSWYQQVLGQGPQFIFQYYEKEERGRGNFPDRFSARQFPNYSSELNVNALLLGDSALYLCASSLGTGGRTDTQYFGPGTRLTVL.

The chain recombines TRBV7-2 with TRBJ2-1; a possible D gene is TRBD2 (6 bases). Germline values: CDR1 SGHTA, CDR2 FQGNSA. V dropped 5 bases and J dropped 6 bases, with 17 bases sitting between them. The CDR3 extends over 15 amino acids. The CDR3 bases are TGTGCCAGCAGCCTATACCGGGACTCCCGCAATGAGCAGTTCTTC. It codes for CASSLYRDSRNEQFF.

With respect to this clonotype: An end of the junction does not agree with germline; a read error may underlie this. The V and J genes are TRBV20-1 and TRBJ2-2, with 7 bases that match TRBD2. The length of the CDR3 is 16 residues. Germline CDR1 reads DFQATT; CDR2 reads SNEGSKA (reference sequence). CDR3 in DNA: TGCTGTGCTAGAGATCTGGGAGGGAGAATTACCGGGGAGCTGTTTTTT. Translation: CCARDLGGRITGELFF.

There are a few counts of this clonotype. This rearrangement joins TRBV3-1 to TRBJ2-6, with D possibly TRBD2 on 7 matching bases. This CDR3 region has 18 residues. CDR1 LGHDT and CDR2 YNNKEL come from the germline V gene (reference sequence). V lost 4 bases and J 0 bases, leaving 16 bases between the germline ends. The CDR3 here is CASSLERGAPSGANVLTF. Written as DNA, the CDR3 is TGTGCCAGCAGCCTGGAACGGGGGGCCCCCTCTGGGGCCAACGTCCTGACTTTC.

This clonotype was observed at least ten times. V is TRBV20-1 and J is TRBJ2-2, with D tentatively TRBD2 (5 bases). V lost 5 bases and J 0 bases, leaving 13 bases between the germline ends. There are 15 residues in the CDR3. CDR1 is DFQATT and CDR2 is SNEGSKA in the germline V gene (reference sequence). CDR3 in amino acids: CSARPRETNTGELFF. The CDR3 coding sequence is TGCAGTGCTCGCCCACGGGAAACGAACACCGGGGAGCTGTTTTTT.

The table lists this clonotype with a few counts. Here the CDR3 reads CASSYSRISNQPQHF. The CDR3 coding sequence is TGTGCCAGCAGTTACTCGCGGATTAGCAATCAGCCCCAGCATTTT. The rearrangement joins TRBV6-2 or TRBV6-3 to TRBJ1-5, with D uncertain. CDR3 size: 15 residues. CDR1 and CDR2 (germline): MNHEY, SVGEGT. Trimming left V 0 bases short and J 0 bases short, with 6 bases between.

The chain recombines TRBV6-2 or TRBV6-3 with TRBJ2-2, with a weak D call TRBD2 (5 bases). V dropped 3 bases and J dropped 4 bases, with 12 bases sitting between them. This CDR3 contains 15 residues. Per germline, CDR1 MNHEY and CDR2 SVGEGT. The CDR3: CASSYVGRGTGELFF. For the CDR3, the DNA is TGTGCCAGCAGTTATGTGGGCCGGGGCACCGGGGAGCTGTTTTTT.

The chain couples TRBV6-2 or TRBV6-3 to TRBJ2-1, with 7 bases lining up with TRBD1. The CDR3 spans 15 residues. Germline lookup yields CDR1 MNHEY and CDR2 SVGEGT. J gave up 2 bases and V 5 bases, and 6 bases lay outside the gene matches. The CDR3, as DNA: TGTGCCAGCAGTCAGGGGGTTTTAACCTACAATGAGCAGTTCTTC. This gives the protein CASSQGVLTYNEQFF.

The chain is built from TRBV3-1 and TRBJ2-5, with a tentative D call TRBD1 (6 bases). Germline CDR1 reads LGHDT; CDR2 reads YNNKEL (reference sequence). The CDR3 extends over 15 amino acids. Trimming took 1 base from V and 5 from J, leaving 14 bases between them. DNA of the CDR3: TGTGCCAGCAGCCAAGTCCACAGGGAGTGGGAGACCCAGTACTTC. The encoded protein is CASSQVHREWETQYF.

In this sample, this clonotype turned up a few times. The CDR3: CASSQEPGQLSYGYTF. The CDR3 DNA reads as TGTGCCAGCAGCCAGGAACCGGGACAGTTATCCTATGGCTACACCTTC. V is TRBV4-2 and J is TRBJ1-2, with 7 bases fitting TRBD1. Germline trimming cut 3 bases from V and 4 bases from J; bases unmatched to any gene: 11. The length of the CDR3 is 16 residues. Per germline, CDR1 LGHNA and CDR2 YNFKEQ.

The gene calls are TRBV20-1 and TRBJ2-5, with 8 bases lining up with TRBD1. Per the germline V gene, CDR1 is DFQATT and CDR2 is SNEGSKA (reference sequence). The CDR3 sequence is 11 residues long. CDR3 in DNA: TGCAGGACAGGGGCCCAAGAGACCCAGTACTTC. Translated, it gives CRTGAQETQYF.

The CDR3 sequence: CASSSDWGDEQFF. CDR3 sequence (DNA): TGTGCCAGCTCATCAGACTGGGGCGATGAGCAGTTCTTC. V usage is TRBV18 and J usage is TRBJ2-1; D possibly corresponds to TRBD1 (5 bases). The V end lost 5 bases, the J end lost 8 bases, and 13 bases lay between the germline ends. The V gene's germline CDR1 is KGHSH and CDR2 LQKENI. The CDR3 sequence is 13 residues long.

The gene calls are TRBV29-1 and TRBJ1-2, with a possible D match to TRBD1 (5 bases). The CDR3 consists of 12 residues. Between the trimmed V and J ends, which lost 5 bases and 1 base, there was a span of 8 bases. Germline V gene data show CDR1 as SQVTM and CDR2 as ANQGSEA. The CDR3 loop reads CSVQTVNYGYTF. In nucleotides, the CDR3 is TGCAGCGTTCAGACAGTTAACTATGGCTACACCTTC.

This clonotype came up a few times. The chain is built from TRBV20-1 and TRBJ2-3, with D perhaps matching TRBD2 (6 bases). V lost 4 bases and J lost 6, with 11 bases in between. CDR3 length equals 12 residues. Germline loops: CDR1 DFQATT, CDR2 SNEGSKA (reference sequence). CDR3 DNA: TGCAGTGCTAAATCGGGAGACGATACGCAGTATTTT. It specifies CSAKSGDDTQYF.